This paragraph reports one TCR beta chain. This clone was detected only once. There is no known antigen for this receptor. The input lacks base qualities; no much larger clone sits a single base away. Reading the germline V gene (reference sequence) gives CDR1 LNHNV and CDR2 YYDKDF. The CDR3, from cysteine to phenylalanine, totals 14 residues. Just the 42-base CDR3 DNA is kept, in frame starting at base 1. Deletion took 9 bases off V and 2 bases off J, with a span of 13 bases between the germline ends. The immunoSEQ Assay, a bias-controlled multiplex PCR, was used to amplify TCRbeta CDR3 regions from genomic DNA. The authors' pipeline ran thus. Within the assay, amplification of reference gene primers was used to estimate how many nucleated cells each sample contained. To quantify the absolute abundance of each unique TCRbeta CDR3 rearrangement, sequence reads were collapsed and filtered. Productive Simpson clonality was computed per sample as the square root of Simpson's diversity index over productive rearrangements. TCRdb retrieved this table from immuneACCESS and kept in-frame rearrangements only. Not all clones are present; in checked studies, unresolved V genes account for under half, and no reason is known for the remainder. The V and J calls and clone size were taken over from that table, and D and trimming were inferred from the DNA. The sample table holds tens of thousands of clones, of which about nine tenths were seen once. The ten largest make up around 0.96% of the sample.

These data are taken from a study of blood T cell repertoires in COVID-19 (dated by TCRdb to the early 2020s). For context, the study as a whole: Samples covering the acute and convalescent phases of COVID-19 were provided by collaborators in the United States, Italy and Spain. The repertoires were released in a freely available public database intended as a resource for research on the immune response to SARS-CoV-2. The material from the prospective study consisted of cDNA or gDNA derived from T cells, B-cell-depleted T cells, or PBMCs. Deeply sampled blood TCRbeta repertoires from subjects exposed to, actively infected with, or recovered from COVID-19 were included in the dataset. HLA class I and class II types, where available, came from metadata supplied by the sample provider rather than from assay-based typing. Samples came from the ongoing ImmuneRACE study (first 160 participants) plus 1,254 subjects from 6 global collaborators. A de-identified subject ID, COVID-19 status, age in years and sex were almost always included in the sample metadata. Broader findings and caveats from the paper: The amount of clinical and demographic metadata varied by source and participant and was provided uncurated.

Collaborating institutions collected whole blood in K2EDTA tubes following their own protocols. Collaborator samples were shipped for TCRbeta analysis as frozen whole blood, isolated PBMCs, or DNA extracted from either sample type. This receptor was obtained from a woman aged 50 to 60 in a cohort sampled during active COVID-19. Specimen: peripheral blood. This chain joins TRBV15 to TRBJ2-2; TRBD1 is possibly the D segment (6 matching bases). The DNA sequence is given as TGTGCCACAGCAGGGGTTCTAAACACCGGGGAGCTGTTTTTT. This yields the protein CATAGVLNTGELFF.